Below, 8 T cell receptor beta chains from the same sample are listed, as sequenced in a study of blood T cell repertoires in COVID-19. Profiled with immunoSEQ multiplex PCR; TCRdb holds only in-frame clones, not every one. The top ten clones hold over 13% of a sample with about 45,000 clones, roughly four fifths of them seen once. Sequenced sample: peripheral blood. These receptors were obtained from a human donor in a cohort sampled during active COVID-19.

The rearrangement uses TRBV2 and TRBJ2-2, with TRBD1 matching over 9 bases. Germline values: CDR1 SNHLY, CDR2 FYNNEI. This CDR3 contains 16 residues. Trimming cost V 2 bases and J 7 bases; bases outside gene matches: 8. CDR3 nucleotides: TGTGCCAGCAGTGAAAGGTCGGGACAGGGTGGCGGGGAGCTGTTTTTT. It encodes CASSERSGQGGGELFF. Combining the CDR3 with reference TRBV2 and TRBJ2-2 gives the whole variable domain EPEVTQTPSHQVTQMGQEVILRCVPISNHLYFYWYRQILGQKVEFLVSFYNNEISEKSEIFDDQFSVERPDGSNFTLKIRSTKLEDSAMYFCASSERSGQGGGELFFGEGSRLTVL.

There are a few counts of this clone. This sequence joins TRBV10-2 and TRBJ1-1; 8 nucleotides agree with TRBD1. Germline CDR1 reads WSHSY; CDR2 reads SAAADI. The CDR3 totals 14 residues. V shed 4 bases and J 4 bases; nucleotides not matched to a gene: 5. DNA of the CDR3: TGCGCCAGCAGTGGACAGGGGTTTGGCACTGAAGCTTTCTTT. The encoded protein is CASSGQGFGTEAFF.

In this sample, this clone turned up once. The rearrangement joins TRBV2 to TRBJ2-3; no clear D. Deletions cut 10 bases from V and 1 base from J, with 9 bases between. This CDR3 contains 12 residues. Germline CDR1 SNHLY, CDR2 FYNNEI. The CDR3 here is CATAAGTDTQYF. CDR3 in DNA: TGTGCCACTGCCGCGGGCACAGATACGCAGTATTTT.

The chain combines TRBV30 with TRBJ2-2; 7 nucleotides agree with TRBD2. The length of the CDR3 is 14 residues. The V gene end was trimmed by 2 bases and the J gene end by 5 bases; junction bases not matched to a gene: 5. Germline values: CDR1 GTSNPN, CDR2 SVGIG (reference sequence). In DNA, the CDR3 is TGTGCCTGGAGTCAAGGACTAGAGACCGGGGAGCTGTTTTTT. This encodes CAWSQGLETGELFF. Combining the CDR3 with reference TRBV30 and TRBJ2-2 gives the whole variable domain SQTIHQWPATLVQPVGSPLSLECTVEGTSNPNLYWYRQAAGRGLQLLFYSVGIGQISSEVPQNLSASRPQDRQFILSSKKLLLSDSGFYLCAWSQGLETGELFFGEGSRLTVL.

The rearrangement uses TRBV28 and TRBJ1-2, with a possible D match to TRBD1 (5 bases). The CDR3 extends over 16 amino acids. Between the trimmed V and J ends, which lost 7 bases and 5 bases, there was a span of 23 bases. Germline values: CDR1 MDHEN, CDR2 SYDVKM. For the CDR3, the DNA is TGTGCCAGCACCCTCGGTGGGGGGGGAGGAGGGTATGGCTACACCTTC. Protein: CASTLGGGGGGYGYTF.

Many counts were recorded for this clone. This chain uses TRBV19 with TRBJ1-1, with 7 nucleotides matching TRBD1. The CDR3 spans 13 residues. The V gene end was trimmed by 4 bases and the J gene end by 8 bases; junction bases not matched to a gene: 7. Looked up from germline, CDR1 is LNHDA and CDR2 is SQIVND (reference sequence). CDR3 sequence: CASSTQLGQEAFF. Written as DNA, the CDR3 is TGTGCCAGTAGTACTCAATTGGGACAGGAAGCTTTCTTT.

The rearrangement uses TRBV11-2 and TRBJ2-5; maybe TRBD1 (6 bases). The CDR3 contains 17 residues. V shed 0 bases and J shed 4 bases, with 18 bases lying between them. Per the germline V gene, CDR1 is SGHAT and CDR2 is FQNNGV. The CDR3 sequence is CASSLDPFQGMGETQYF. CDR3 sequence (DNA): TGTGCCAGCAGCTTAGATCCCTTTCAGGGGATGGGAGAGACCCAGTACTTC.

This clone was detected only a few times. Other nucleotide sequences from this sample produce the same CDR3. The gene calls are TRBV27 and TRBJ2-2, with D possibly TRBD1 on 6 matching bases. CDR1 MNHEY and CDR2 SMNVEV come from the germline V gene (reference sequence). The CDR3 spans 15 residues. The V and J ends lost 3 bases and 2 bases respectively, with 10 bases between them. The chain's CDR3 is CASSFSTGNTGELFF. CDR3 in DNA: TGTGCCAGCAGTTTTTCGACAGGAAACACCGGGGAGCTGTTTTTT.